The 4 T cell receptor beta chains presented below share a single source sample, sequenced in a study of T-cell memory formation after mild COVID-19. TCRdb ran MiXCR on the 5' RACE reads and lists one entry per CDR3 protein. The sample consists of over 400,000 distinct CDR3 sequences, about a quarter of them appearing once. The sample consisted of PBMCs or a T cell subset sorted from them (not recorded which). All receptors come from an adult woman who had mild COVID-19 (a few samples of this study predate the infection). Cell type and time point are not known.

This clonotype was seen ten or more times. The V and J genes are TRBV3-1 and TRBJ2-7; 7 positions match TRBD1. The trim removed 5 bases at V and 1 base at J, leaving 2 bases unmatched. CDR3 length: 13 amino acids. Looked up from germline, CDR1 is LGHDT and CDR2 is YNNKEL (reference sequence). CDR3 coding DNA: TGTGCCAGCAGCACGGGACAGTCCTACGAGCAGTACTTC. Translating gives CASSTGQSYEQYF.

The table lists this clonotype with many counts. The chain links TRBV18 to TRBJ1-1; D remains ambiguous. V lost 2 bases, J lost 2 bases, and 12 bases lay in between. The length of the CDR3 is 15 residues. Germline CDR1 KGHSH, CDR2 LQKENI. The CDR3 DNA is TGTGCCAGCTCACCAAAACACGGCACAAACACTGAAGCTTTCTTT. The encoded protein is CASSPKHGTNTEAFF.

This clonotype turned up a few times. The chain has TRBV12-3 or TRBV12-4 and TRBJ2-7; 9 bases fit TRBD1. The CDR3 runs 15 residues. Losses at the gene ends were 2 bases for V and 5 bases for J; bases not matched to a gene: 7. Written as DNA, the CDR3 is TGTGCCAGCAGTTTAAGGGACAGGGTCCCCCACGAGCAGTACTTC. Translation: CASSLRDRVPHEQYF.

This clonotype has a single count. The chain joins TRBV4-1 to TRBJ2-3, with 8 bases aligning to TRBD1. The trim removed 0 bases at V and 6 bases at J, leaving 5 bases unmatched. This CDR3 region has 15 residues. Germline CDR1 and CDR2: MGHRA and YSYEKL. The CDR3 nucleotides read TGCGCCAGCAGCCAAGACGACAGGGGATCCGATACGCAGTATTTT. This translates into CASSQDDRGSDTQYF.